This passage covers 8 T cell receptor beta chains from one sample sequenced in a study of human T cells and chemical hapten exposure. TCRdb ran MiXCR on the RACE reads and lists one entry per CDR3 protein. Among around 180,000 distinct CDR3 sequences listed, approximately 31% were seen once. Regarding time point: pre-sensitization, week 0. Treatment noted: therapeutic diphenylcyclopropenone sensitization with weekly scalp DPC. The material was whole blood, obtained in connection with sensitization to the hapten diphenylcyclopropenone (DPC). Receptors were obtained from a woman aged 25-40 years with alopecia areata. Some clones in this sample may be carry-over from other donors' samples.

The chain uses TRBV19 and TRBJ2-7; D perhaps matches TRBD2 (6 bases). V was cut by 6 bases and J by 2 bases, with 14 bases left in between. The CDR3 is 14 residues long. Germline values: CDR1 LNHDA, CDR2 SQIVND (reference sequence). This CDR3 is CASSRGTVPYEQYF. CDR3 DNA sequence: TGTGCCAGTAGCCGCGGGACGGTCCCCTACGAGCAGTACTTC. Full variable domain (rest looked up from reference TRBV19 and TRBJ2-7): DGGITQSPKYLFRKEGQNVTLSCEQNLNHDAMYWYRQDPGQGLRLIYYSQIVNDFQKGDIAEGYSVSREKKESFPLTVTSAQKNPTAFYLCASSRGTVPYEQYFGPGTRLTVT.

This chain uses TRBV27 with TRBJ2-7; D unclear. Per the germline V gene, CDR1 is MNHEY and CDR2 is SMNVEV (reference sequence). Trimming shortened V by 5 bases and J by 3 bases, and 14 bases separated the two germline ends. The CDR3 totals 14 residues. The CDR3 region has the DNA TGTGCCAGCAGTCCCCGGGTCTTAAGCTACGAGCAGTACTTC. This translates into CASSPRVLSYEQYF.

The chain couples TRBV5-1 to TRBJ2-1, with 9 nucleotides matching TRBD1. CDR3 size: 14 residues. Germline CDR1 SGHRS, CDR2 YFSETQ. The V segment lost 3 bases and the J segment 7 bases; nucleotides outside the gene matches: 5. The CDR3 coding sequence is TGCGCCAGCAGCTCCGGGACAGGGCGAAATGAGCAGTTCTTC. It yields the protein CASSSGTGRNEQFF. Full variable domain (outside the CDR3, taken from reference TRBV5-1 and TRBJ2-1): KAGVTQTPRYLIKTRGQQVTLSCSPISGHRSVSWYQQTPGQGLQFLFEYFSETQRNKGNFPGRFSGRQFSNSRSEMNVSTLELGDSALYLCASSSGTGRNEQFFGPGTRLTVL.

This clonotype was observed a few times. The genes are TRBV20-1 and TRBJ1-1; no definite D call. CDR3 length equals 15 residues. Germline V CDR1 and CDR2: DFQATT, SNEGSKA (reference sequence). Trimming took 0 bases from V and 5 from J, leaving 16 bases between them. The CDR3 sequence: CSARDPLGGLTEAFF. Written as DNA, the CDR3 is TGCAGTGCTAGAGATCCCTTAGGAGGGTTAACTGAAGCTTTCTTT.

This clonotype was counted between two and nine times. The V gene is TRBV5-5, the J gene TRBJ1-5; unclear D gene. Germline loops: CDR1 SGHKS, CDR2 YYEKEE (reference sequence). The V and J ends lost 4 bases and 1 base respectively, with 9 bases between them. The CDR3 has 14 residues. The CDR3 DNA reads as TGTGCCAGCAGCCTGGACGGAAGCAATCAGCCCCAGCATTTT. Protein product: CASSLDGSNQPQHF.

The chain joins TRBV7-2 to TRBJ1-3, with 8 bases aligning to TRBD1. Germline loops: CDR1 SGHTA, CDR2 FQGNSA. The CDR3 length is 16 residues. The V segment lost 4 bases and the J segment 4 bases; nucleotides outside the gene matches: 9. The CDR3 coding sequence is TGTGCCAGCAGCTCCAAACAGGGGGGAACCGGAAACACCATATATTTT. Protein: CASSSKQGGTGNTIYF.

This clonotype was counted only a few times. The CDR3 loop is CASMAVRTEAFF. CDR3 bases: TGTGCCAGCATGGCAGTTCGGACTGAAGCTTTCTTT. The rearrangement links TRBV28 to TRBJ1-1; D remains unclear. V lost 7 bases, J lost 5 bases, and 11 bases lay in between. CDR1 and CDR2 (germline): MDHEN, SYDVKM. The CDR3 totals 12 residues.

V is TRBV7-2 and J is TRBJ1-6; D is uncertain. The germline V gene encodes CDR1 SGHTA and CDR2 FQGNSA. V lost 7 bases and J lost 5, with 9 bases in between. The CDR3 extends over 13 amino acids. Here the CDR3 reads CASKQFDNSPLHF. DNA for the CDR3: TGTGCCAGCAAACAGTTTGATAATTCACCCCTCCACTTT.